This section outlines one T cell receptor beta chain sequence together with its context. The CDR3 loop spans 12 amino acids. CDR1 MNHEY and CDR2 SVGAGI come from the germline V gene. V was shortened by 7 bases and J by 4 bases, with 8 bases between the two germline ends. This entry is derived from a study of tumor and adjacent non-tumor tissue in lung cancer. A modified ARM-PCR protocol with three rounds of nested PCR amplified TCRbeta. From the multiplex PCR reads, TCRdb called clonotypes with MiXCR, one entry per CDR3 protein. The data show about 66,000 distinct CDR3 sequences, with around 78% seen just once and under 30% held by the top ten. This sample's RNA came from whole unsorted tissue.

Sequencing was carried out using lung tumor tissue. This clonotype was obtained from a man aged 55 to 69 with non-small cell lung cancer. The gene calls are TRBV6-5 and TRBJ2-1; D call uncertain. The CDR3 reads CASIRAYNEQFF. In DNA, the CDR3 is TGTGCCAGCATTAGAGCTTACAATGAGCAGTTCTTC.